Listed below are T cell receptor beta chains from one sample, sequenced in a study of T-cell reconstitution after alpha-beta-depleted transplantation in children. TCRdb recomputed calls from the PCR reads with MiXCR, one row per CDR3 protein. The table lists 420,000 or so distinct CDR3 sequences, 11% of them singletons, with about 5% in the top ten. Sequencing was performed on PBMCs from the stem cell graft donor, taken from the stem cell graft. The receptors derive from a human donor who donated a stem cell graft to a child with acute myeloid leukemia. The CDR3 runs from the conserved cysteine through the conserved F or W. D genes are given only for firm matches. Size is omitted from some rows. Given values are once, few, many or a class for expanded clones.

D,J,V,size,DNA,CDR3
-,TRBJ2-7,TRBV14,-,TGTGCCAGCAGCCAAGGCCCGGGACGGACTATTGACGAGCAGTACTTC,CASSQGPGRTIDEQYF
TRBD1,TRBJ2-2,TRBV5-5,-,TGTGCCAGCAGCTTCAGGGGGACAACCGGGGAGCTGTTTTTT,CASSFRGTTGELFF
TRBD1,TRBJ1-4,TRBV5-1,many,TGCGCCAGCAGCTTGGGGGGACAGGGAAATGAAAAACTGTTTTTT,CASSLGGQGNEKLFF
TRBD1,TRBJ1-2,TRBV5-1,-,TGCGCCAGCAGCCTGACAGGGGGTACCTATGGCTACACCTTC,CASSLTGGTYGYTF
-,TRBJ2-3,TRBV7-6,many,TGTGCCAGCAGCTTAGATACTAGCAGGGCAGATACGCAGTATTTT,CASSLDTSRADTQYF
TRBD1,TRBJ2-1,TRBV25-1,-,TGTGCCAGCAGTGACGGGACAGGCCAGCCCAATAATGAGCAGTTCTTC,CASSDGTGQPNNEQFF
TRBD1,TRBJ1-2,TRBV7-3,-,TGTGCCAGCAGCTTAACCGGGACAGGGGGCCAGAATGGCTACACCTTC,CASSLTGTGGQNGYTF
-,TRBJ1-1,TRBV7-3,-,TGTGCCAGCAGCTTAAGGCGTAGTACTGAAGCTTTCTTT,CASSLRRSTEAFF
TRBD2,TRBJ2-1,TRBV20-1,many,TGCAGTGCATATCGCGGACTAGCGGGAGTCAGTGAGCAGTTCTTC,CSAYRGLAGVSEQFF
-,TRBJ2-6,TRBV7-3,many,TGTGCCAGCAGTTTCAGCTCTGGGGCCAACGTCCTGACTTTC,CASSFSSGANVLTF
TRBD1,TRBJ2-2,TRBV5-1,few,TGCGCCAGCAGCTTGGGGACAGGGGGAAACACCGGGGAGCTGTTTTTT,CASSLGTGGNTGELFF
-,TRBJ2-3,TRBV20-1,few,TGCAGTGCAGTGGGCGCCCTAGATACGCAGTATTTT,CSAVGALDTQYF
TRBD2,TRBJ2-1,TRBV5-6,many,TGTGCCAGCAGCTTGGTTGCGACTAGCGGCGACGGTGAGCAGTTCTTC,CASSLVATSGDGEQFF
-,TRBJ1-2,TRBV10-2,few,TGCGCCAGCAGTGAGTCCCCTGGGGCTCTGGGCGGCTACACCTTC,CASSESPGALGGYTF
-,TRBJ2-1,TRBV6-1,few,TGTGCCAGCAGTCAAGGAAGGTTCTGGGGCCCTAATGAGCAGTTCTTC,CASSQGRFWGPNEQFF
TRBD1,TRBJ2-1,TRBV5-1,many,TGCGCCAGCAGCTTGGGGACAGGGCACAATGAGCAGTTCTTC,CASSLGTGHNEQFF
-,TRBJ2-5,TRBV20-1,few,TGCAGTGCTAGAGATCTCGGTAGGGCCCAAGAGACCCAGTACTTC,CSARDLGRAQETQYF
-,TRBJ1-5,TRBV19,few,TGTGCCAGTAGTACTGGCAGACACAATCAGCCCCAGCATTTT,CASSTGRHNQPQHF
TRBD1,TRBJ2-5,TRBV20-1,many,TGCAGTGCTAGAGATCTAACAGGGGGCTGGGAGACCCAGTACTTC,CSARDLTGGWETQYF
-,TRBJ2-1,TRBV12-3/TRBV12-4,few,TGTGCCAGCAGTCCCCCGGGCCGAGGGGATGAGCAGTTCTTC,CASSPPGRGDEQFF
TRBD1,TRBJ2-1,TRBV2,-,TGTGCCAGCAGTGAAAACAGGGGCTCTGGAAATGAGCAGTTCTTC,CASSENRGSGNEQFF
-,TRBJ2-4,TRBV5-8,many,TGTGCCAGCAGCTTGCAGGGTATGGCCAAAAACATTCAGTACTTC,CASSLQGMAKNIQYF
-,TRBJ2-5,TRBV4-1,-,TGCGCCAGCAGCCAGAATCCTAACGGGGATGTCGAGACCCAGTACTTC,CASSQNPNGDVETQYF
TRBD2,TRBJ2-1,TRBV7-6,-,TGTGCCAGCAGCTTAGCTGGCGGGGAGGGCGATGAGCAGTTCTTC,CASSLAGGEGDEQFF
-,TRBJ1-2,TRBV10-3,few,TGTGCCATCACAAATCAGGGGAACTATGGCTACACCTTC,CAITNQGNYGYTF
-,TRBJ2-3,TRBV10-3,-,TGTGCCATCAGAGGGACAACAGATACGCAGTATTTT,CAIRGTTDTQYF
TRBD2,TRBJ2-7,TRBV20-1,-,TGCAGTGCTAGAGATCTCACTAGCGGGGTCTACGAGCAGTACTTC,CSARDLTSGVYEQYF
TRBD1,TRBJ2-3,TRBV4-3,many,TGCGCCAGCAGCCTCGGGACAGGGGGCCCTGATACGCAGTATTTT,CASSLGTGGPDTQYF
-,TRBJ1-1,TRBV5-5,-,TGTGCCAGGCGATACGGGGGAGTGAACACTGAAGCTTTCTTT,CARRYGGVNTEAFF
-,TRBJ1-1,TRBV4-3,few,TGCGCCAGCAGCCAAGAAAATACAGACTTGAACACTGAAGCTTTCTTT,CASSQENTDLNTEAFF
-,TRBJ1-1,TRBV4-3,few,TGCGCCAGCAGCCATGATGCGAACACTGAAGCTTTCTTT,CASSHDANTEAFF
-,TRBJ2-1,TRBV7-2,few,TGTGCCAGCAGCTGGACGGTTAATGAGCAGTTCTTC,CASSWTVNEQFF
-,TRBJ2-2,TRBV14,few,TGTGCCAGCAGCCCATGGGTTCCTTTGGGCACCGGGGAGCTGTTTTTT,CASSPWVPLGTGELFF
TRBD1,TRBJ2-3,TRBV11-2,many,TGTGCCAGCAGCTCCAACCGATTTGACCGGGACAGGGGGCGAACAGATACGCAGTATTTT,CASSSNRFDRDRGRTDTQYF
-,TRBJ2-2,TRBV6-1,many,TGTGCCAGCAGTCTCCGGGTAGCCGGGGAGCTGTTTTTT,CASSLRVAGELFF
-,TRBJ1-1,TRBV5-1,-,TGCGCCAGCAGCTTGGGGATAGGGGCGACGGGAACTGAAGCTTTCTTT,CASSLGIGATGTEAFF
-,TRBJ2-1,TRBV10-3,few,TGTGCCATCAGACCAGGGAGCGTCGATGAGCAGTTCTTC,CAIRPGSVDEQFF
TRBD1,TRBJ1-2,TRBV9,few,TGTGCCAGCAGCCCGACGGGACAGTACGATGGCTACACCTTC,CASSPTGQYDGYTF
TRBD2,TRBJ2-3,TRBV29-1,-,TGCAGCGTTGCGGCGGGGGGGCCAACAGATACGCAGTATTTT,CSVAAGGPTDTQYF
-,TRBJ1-2,TRBV5-5,few,TGTGCCAGCAGCCGGACGGAAACCTCCTGGGGCTACACCTTC,CASSRTETSWGYTF
-,TRBJ2-4,TRBV6-5,few,TGTGCCAGCAGTTACGATGGGTCAGCCAAAAACATTCAGTACTTC,CASSYDGSAKNIQYF
TRBD2,TRBJ2-5,TRBV20-1,-,TGCAGTGCTCCCGAGCGGGGGGGTTTGGCAGAGACCCAGTACTTC,CSAPERGGLAETQYF
-,TRBJ2-1,TRBV4-3,few,TGCGCCAGCAGCCGTGGTGACTCCTACAATGAGCAGTTCTTC,CASSRGDSYNEQFF
TRBD2,TRBJ2-5,TRBV5-1,-,TGCGCCAGCAGGTTGCGGGGGGAACAAGAGACCCAGTACTTC,CASRLRGEQETQYF
-,TRBJ1-5,TRBV12-3/TRBV12-4,many,TGTGCCAGCAGTAGAAACAGGGCTCAGCCCCAGCATTTT,CASSRNRAQPQHF